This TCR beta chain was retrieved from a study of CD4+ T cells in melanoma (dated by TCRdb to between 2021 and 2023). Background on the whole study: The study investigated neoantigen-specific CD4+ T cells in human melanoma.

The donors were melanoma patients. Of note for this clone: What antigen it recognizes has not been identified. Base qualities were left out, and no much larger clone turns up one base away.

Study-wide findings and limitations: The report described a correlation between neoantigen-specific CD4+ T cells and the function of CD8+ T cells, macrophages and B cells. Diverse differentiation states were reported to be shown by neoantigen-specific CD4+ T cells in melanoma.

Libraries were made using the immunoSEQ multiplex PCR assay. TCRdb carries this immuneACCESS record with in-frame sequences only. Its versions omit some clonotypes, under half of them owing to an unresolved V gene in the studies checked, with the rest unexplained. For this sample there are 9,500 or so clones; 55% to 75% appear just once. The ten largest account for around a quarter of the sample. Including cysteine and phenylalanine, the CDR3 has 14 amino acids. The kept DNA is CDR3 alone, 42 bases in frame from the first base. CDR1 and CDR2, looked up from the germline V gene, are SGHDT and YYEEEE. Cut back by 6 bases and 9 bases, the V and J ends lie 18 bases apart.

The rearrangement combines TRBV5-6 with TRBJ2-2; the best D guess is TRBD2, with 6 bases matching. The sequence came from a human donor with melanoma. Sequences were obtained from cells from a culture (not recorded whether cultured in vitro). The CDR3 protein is CASNAPGGSRELFF. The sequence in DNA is TGTGCCAGCAACGCACCCGGAGGGAGCCGGGAGCTGTTTTTT. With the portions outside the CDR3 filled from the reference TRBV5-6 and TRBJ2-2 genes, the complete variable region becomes DAGVTQSPTHLIKTRGQQVTLRCSPKSGHDTVSWYQQALGQGPQFIFQYYEEEERQRGNFPDRFSGHQFPNYSSELNVNALLLGDSALYLCASNAPGGSRELFFGEGSRLTVL.